What follows are 18 T cell receptor beta chains derived from one specimen sequenced in a study of monozygotic twins with inflammatory bowel disease. TCRdb re-called the 5' RACE reads and shows each CDR3 protein once, DNA omitted. This sample's clone table lists 150,000 or so distinct CDR3 sequences. Sequencing used blood. Source of these receptors: a human donor with ulcerative colitis or Crohn's disease, or a healthy co-twin of an affected twin (not recorded which).

The rearrangement links TRBV5-4 to TRBJ2-1; TCRdb reports TRBD2, a call that lacks DNA to check it against. Germline CDR1 and CDR2: SGHNT and YYREEE (reference sequence). The CDR3 contains 15 residues. This CDR3 reads CASSFRIRDRDEQFF.

The chain is built from TRBV5-6 and TRBJ2-1. Germline V lookup: CDR1 SGHDT, CDR2 YYEEEE. The CDR3 extends over 12 amino acids. The chain's CDR3 is CASSWGVNEQFF.

This chain links TRBV24-1 with TRBJ2-5; no DNA is available, so the TRBD2 call from TCRdb remains unchecked. The CDR3 consists of 15 residues. Germline values: CDR1 KGHDR, CDR2 SFDVKD. The CDR3 is CATSEGRAYQETQYF.

The chain's CDR3 is CASRPTGSETQYF. The chain couples TRBV12-3 or TRBV12-4 to TRBJ2-5; TCRdb proposes TRBD1, but this gene call is untestable without DNA. The CDR3 has 13 amino acids.

The CDR3 here is CASSQPGRLEKLFF. V is TRBV28 and J is TRBJ1-4; the D gene TCRdb calls, TRBD1, cannot be checked with no DNA. Per the germline V gene, CDR1 is MDHEN and CDR2 is SYDVKM. The CDR3 extends over 14 amino acids.

The rearrangement links TRBV15 to TRBJ1-4; the TCRdb call, TRBD1, lacks DNA for checking. Germline CDR1 is LNHNV and CDR2 is YYDKDF (reference sequence). This CDR3 is built from 16 residues. CDR3 amino acids: CATSSLRDSVREKLFF.

Here the CDR3 reads CASSLAPSSDYEQYF. This chain connects TRBV5-1 to TRBJ2-7. Germline loops: CDR1 SGHRS, CDR2 YFSETQ. The CDR3 has 15 amino acids.

CDR3 in amino acids: CASSKGGTNTGELFF. V gene TRBV3-1 combines with J gene TRBJ2-2; checking the TCRdb D call of TRBD1 is not possible without DNA. Per the germline V gene, CDR1 is LGHDT and CDR2 is YNNKEL (reference sequence). The CDR3 has 15 residues. The complete variable domain, with remaining parts taken from reference TRBV3-1 and TRBJ2-2, reads DTAVSQTPKYLVTQMGNDKSIKCEQNLGHDTMYWYKQDSKKFLKIMFSYNNKELIINETVPNRFSPKSPDKAHLNLHINSLELGDSAVYFCASSKGGTNTGELFFGEGSRLTVL.

The chain has TRBV7-2 and TRBJ2-7. The CDR3 contains 13 residues. Germline lookup yields CDR1 SGHTA and CDR2 FQGNSA. The CDR3 sequence: CASSLALPYEQYF.

This chain links TRBV10-2 with TRBJ2-5. This CDR3 comprises 14 residues. Germline V gives CDR1 WSHSY, CDR2 SAAADI. The CDR3: CASRTDLYQETQYF.

The chain couples TRBV27 to TRBJ1-2; TCRdb lists TRBD1, though no DNA is available to test this call. The CDR3 loop spans 14 amino acids. CDR1 MNHEY and CDR2 SMNVEV come from the germline V gene (reference sequence). Here the CDR3 reads CASSPWTGTDGYTF.

The rearrangement uses TRBV27 and TRBJ2-7; TCRdb's D call, TRBD1, is unchecked because there is no DNA. CDR1 and CDR2 from the germline V gene are MNHEY and SMNVEV (reference sequence). The CDR3 is made up of 15 amino acids. CDR3 amino acids: CASSLSQGAAYEQYF.

The chain has TRBV20-1 and TRBJ1-5; TCRdb reports TRBD1, a call that lacks DNA to check it against. Germline CDR1 DFQATT, CDR2 SNEGSKA (reference sequence). The CDR3 is 14 amino acids. CDR3 residues: CSARKQGNNQPQHF.

The chain uses TRBV7-6 and TRBJ1-2; TCRdb selects TRBD1, and the lack of DNA leaves this call unchecked. The CDR3 has 17 residues. CDR1 is SGHVS, CDR2 FNYEAQ, per germline. CDR3: CASSLDTGQGCAYGYTF.

The chain recombines TRBV7-2 with TRBJ2-1; absent DNA, TCRdb's TRBD1 call cannot be checked. The length of the CDR3 is 17 residues. The germline V gene has CDR1 SGHTA and CDR2 FQGNSA. CDR3 sequence: CASSLVGTGGAYNEQFF. Full variable domain (rest looked up from reference TRBV7-2 and TRBJ2-1): GAGVSQSPSNKVTEKGKDVELRCDPISGHTALYWYRQSLGQGLEFLIYFQGNSAPDKSGLPSDRFSAERTGGSVSTLTIQRTQQEDSAVYLCASSLVGTGGAYNEQFFGPGTRLTVL.

This chain joins TRBV7-2 and TRBJ2-5. CDR1 and CDR2 from the germline V gene are SGHTA and FQGNSA. This CDR3 has 13 residues. The CDR3 loop reads CASSLVSEETQYF.

V gene TRBV20-1 combines with J gene TRBJ2-1; TCRdb reports TRBD2, a call that lacks DNA to check it against. Per the germline V gene, CDR1 is DFQATT and CDR2 is SNEGSKA (reference sequence). This CDR3 region has 19 residues. CDR3 residues: CSARGGAMGSSGSVNEQFF.

This chain links TRBV25-1 with TRBJ2-7; no DNA is available, so the TRBD2 call from TCRdb remains unchecked. This CDR3 is built from 16 residues. CDR1 is MGHDK, CDR2 SYGVNS, per germline. CDR3 sequence: CASSGAHASRAYEQYF.